This is a list of T cell receptor beta chains from one sample in a study of T cell changes during pregnancy in multiple sclerosis. Some clones are missing from TCRdb's copy, which holds only in-frame ones; the method was immunoSEQ multiplex PCR. The sample lists some 41,000 clones, nearly 90% occurring once. The sample here was CD8+ T cells from peripheral blood mononuclear cells, taken in the first trimester of pregnancy. Receptor source: a female donor with multiple sclerosis, enrolled in a pregnancy study. CDR3s leave out the opening cysteine and the closing phenylalanine or tryptophan. A D gene is named only where the DNA matches it firmly.

TRBJ2-3	TRBV6-1	TRBD2	ASSEAWLAGSTDTQY
TRBJ1-1	TRBV19	TRBD1	ASTIGQGWFSNTEAF
TRBJ2-7	TRBV9	TRBD1	ASSPWGQGAYEQY
TRBJ1-2	TRBV5-8	-	ASSPRDKQLYGYT
TRBJ1-2	TRBV27	-	ATRQGGPYGYT
TRBJ1-1	TRBV11-2	-	ASSRGGNTEAF
TRBJ1-4	TRBV4-3	-	ASSQDYAGNREKLF
TRBJ2-1	TRBV10-1	-	AILHGTAYNEQF
TRBJ1-5	TRBV19	-	ASSIPTIRHQPQH
TRBJ2-3	TRBV9	TRBD2	ASSVYSGGAADTQY
TRBJ2-1	TRBV7-9	TRBD1	ARGTGMNEQF
TRBJ1-1	TRBV6-5	-	ASLTQGRTEAF
TRBJ2-2	TRBV5-1	TRBD2	ASRTGTSGRTGELF
TRBJ2-1	TRBV5-4	-	ASSQSGESSYNEQF
TRBJ1-2	TRBV7-2	-	ASSLGSGDPYGYT
TRBJ2-7	TRBV10-2	-	ASFHGYEQY
TRBJ1-5	TRBV6-5	TRBD1	ASSFDRGLGQPQH
TRBJ1-1	TRBV7-6	-	ASSRPGLTEAF